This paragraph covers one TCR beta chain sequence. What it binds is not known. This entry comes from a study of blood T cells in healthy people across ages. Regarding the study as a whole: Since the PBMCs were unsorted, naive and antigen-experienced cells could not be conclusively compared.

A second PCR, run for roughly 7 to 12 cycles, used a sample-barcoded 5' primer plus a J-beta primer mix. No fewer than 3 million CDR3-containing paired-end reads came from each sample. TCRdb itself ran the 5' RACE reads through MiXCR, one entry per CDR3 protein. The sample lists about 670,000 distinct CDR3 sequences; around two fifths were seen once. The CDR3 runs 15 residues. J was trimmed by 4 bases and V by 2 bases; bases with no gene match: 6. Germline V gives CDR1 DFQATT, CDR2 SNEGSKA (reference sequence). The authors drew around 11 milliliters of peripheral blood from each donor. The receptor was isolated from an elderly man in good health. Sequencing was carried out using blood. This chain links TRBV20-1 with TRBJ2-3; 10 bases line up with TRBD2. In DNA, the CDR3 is TGCAGTGCTAGACCTAGCGGGAGCTTTGCAGATACGCAGTATTTT. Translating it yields CSARPSGSFADTQYF.